Shown below are 9 T cell receptor beta chains from a single sample sequenced in a study of a mutant IDH1 vaccine in newly diagnosed glioma. Time point in this sample: week 5, during vaccination. Each dose delivered 300 ug of mutant IDH1 20-mer peptide subcutaneously with imiquimod. These receptors' antigens are unknown. This table comes from immunoSEQ multiplex PCR, and its TCRdb copy is limited to in-frame clones, with some not included. The data show about 40,000 clones, with roughly 92% seen just once and about 2.4% held by the top ten. Here the sequenced sample was PBMCs, taken from a glioma patient whose treatment included an IDH1 peptide vaccine. The receptors stem from a man aged 45-60 years with glioma.

The chain carries TRBV7-9 and TRBJ1-1, with TRBD1 identical over 7 bases. The CDR3 consists of 15 residues. Germline V gene sequence: CDR1 SEHNR, CDR2 FQNEAQ (reference sequence). After removal of 3 bases from V and 0 bases from J, the junction contained 4 bases not matched to a gene. The CDR3 protein is CASSLTGQLNTEAFF. CDR3 sequence (DNA): TGTGCCAGCAGCTTGACGGGACAGTTGAACACTGAAGCTTTCTTT.

CDR3 loop: CASSFDSYGYTF. The CDR3 DNA follows: TGCGCCAGCAGCTTTGACAGCTATGGCTACACCTTC. The chain has TRBV5-1 and TRBJ1-2; TRBD1 is a possible D gene (5 bases). There are 12 residues in the CDR3. The V gene lost 2 bases and the J gene lost 4 bases, with 6 bases spanning the gap. In germline, CDR1 is SGHRS, CDR2 YFSETQ.

The chain couples TRBV11-2 to TRBJ2-5; 9 bases map to TRBD2. The germline V gene has CDR1 SGHAT and CDR2 FQNNGV. Unmatched junction bases numbered 5, after V lost 2 bases and J lost 4 bases. The CDR3 contains 15 residues. CDR3 sequence: CASSLSLAGSETQYF. The CDR3 DNA sequence: TGTGCCAGCAGCTTATCTCTAGCGGGGTCAGAGACCCAGTACTTC.

The sample holds one count of this clone. This sequence joins TRBV5-5 and TRBJ1-1, with D possibly being TRBD1 (5 bases). The CDR3 has 13 residues. CDR1 SGHKS and CDR2 YYEKEE come from the germline V gene (reference sequence). Trimming removed 4 bases from V and 2 bases from J, with 9 bases in between. In nucleotides, the CDR3 is TGTGCCAGCAGCCGTCAGGGAAACACTGAAGCTTTCTTT. It encodes CASSRQGNTEAFF.

The chain uses TRBV19 and TRBJ2-3; TRBD2 matches 10 bases. This CDR3 is 16 amino acids long. J lost 0 bases, V lost 5 bases, and 5 bases had no gene match. Germline loops: CDR1 LNHDA, CDR2 SQIVND (reference sequence). CDR3 nucleotide sequence: TGTGCCAGTAGTGTCCATAGCGGGAGGAGCACAGATACGCAGTATTTT. Its translation: CASSVHSGRSTDTQYF.

The J gene is TRBJ2-1, the V gene TRBV9; 8 bases are a match to TRBD1. With V trimmed by 1 base and J by 6 bases, 24 bases remained unmatched. Germline V CDR1 and CDR2: SGDLS, YYNGEE. The CDR3 consists of 21 residues. CDR3 nucleotides: TGTGCCAGCAGCGTAAGGTCCAGGGGGCGAGAAGGGACCCCCGAGGCCAATGAGCAGTTCTTC. This sequence encodes CASSVRSRGREGTPEANEQFF.

In this sample, this clone turned up once. J is TRBJ1-2 and V is TRBV29-1, with a possible D match to TRBD1 (6 bases). There are 15 residues in the CDR3. Germline CDR1 SQVTM, CDR2 ANQGSEA. Trimming cost V 4 bases and J 6 bases, with 21 bases left between them. CDR3 loop: CSVGYRASPLDGYTF. CDR3 coding DNA: TGCAGCGTTGGATACAGGGCCTCACCGTTGGATGGCTACACCTTC.

The chain uses TRBV9 and TRBJ1-2; D gene unclear. The germline CDR1 and CDR2 sequences are SGDLS and YYNGEE. CDR3 length: 16 amino acids. Trimming shortened V by 4 bases and J by 2 bases, and 18 bases separated the two germline ends. The CDR3 spells CASSPGPGNENYGYTF. CDR3 sequence (DNA): TGTGCCAGCAGCCCCGGTCCCGGGAACGAAAACTATGGCTACACCTTC.

The chain has TRBV5-1 and TRBJ1-1; 7 bases are shared with TRBD1. The J segment lost 1 base and the V segment lost 6 bases, leaving 6 bases of the junction unmatched. The CDR3 is 14 amino acids. Germline CDR1 is SGHRS and CDR2 is YFSETQ. Written as DNA, the CDR3 is TGCGCCAGCACCCCGGGACAGACGAACACTGAAGCTTTCTTT. Translation gives CASTPGQTNTEAFF.